One and the same sample provided the 28 T cell receptor beta chains below, sequenced in a study of OX40 agonist ivuxolimab in advanced cancers. The data were produced by immunoSEQ multiplex PCR, yet TCRdb's version contains in-frame clones alone and is incomplete. The repertoire holds about 74,000 clones, with 80% to 85% as singletons. This sample comprised CD4+ or CD8+ T cells sorted from blood, obtained in a trial of the OX40 agonist ivuxolimab. The receptors originated from an adult with an advanced solid tumor such as melanoma, head and neck, liver or kidney cancer.

This chain links TRBV11-2 with TRBJ2-1, with D perhaps matching TRBD1 (5 bases). CDR3 length: 14 residues. Germline V CDR1 and CDR2: SGHAT, FQNNGV. The V end lost 5 bases, the J end lost 4 bases, and 12 bases lay between the germline ends. CDR3 sequence reads: CASSPVRTYNEQFF. The CDR3 region has the DNA TGTGCCAGCAGCCCCGTTCGGACATACAATGAGCAGTTCTTC.

The chain has TRBV28 and TRBJ1-6; perhaps TRBD1 as D (5 bases). Looked up from germline, CDR1 is MDHEN and CDR2 is SYDVKM. The CDR3 is 16 amino acids. The V and J ends lost 6 bases and 3 bases respectively, with 15 bases between them. The CDR3 DNA is TGTGCCAGCAGGCTCGGACATGAGGTCTATAATTCACCCCTCCACTTT. It codes for CASRLGHEVYNSPLHF.

The genes are TRBV19 and TRBJ1-2, with TRBD1 matching over 7 bases. J gave up 0 bases and V 4 bases, and 11 bases lay outside the gene matches. The germline gives CDR1 LNHDA, CDR2 SQIVND (reference sequence). The CDR3 is 17 residues long. CDR3 residues: CASSKFGTAPTNYGYTF. The CDR3 nucleotides are TGTGCCAGTAGTAAGTTCGGGACAGCGCCTACTAACTATGGCTACACCTTC.

This chain uses TRBV5-4 with TRBJ2-1; the match to TRBD2 covers 9 bases. The germline gives CDR1 SGHNT, CDR2 YYREEE (reference sequence). J gave up 5 bases and V 4 bases, and 10 bases lay outside the gene matches. This CDR3 region has 16 residues. This CDR3 reads CASSRAGTSSNNEQFF. The CDR3 DNA reads TGTGCCAGCAGCCGGGCCGGGACTAGCTCTAACAATGAGCAGTTCTTC.

The chain uses TRBV7-6 and TRBJ1-1; no clear D gene. Germline V gene data show CDR1 as SGHVS and CDR2 as FNYEAQ. V was trimmed by 4 bases and J by 5 bases, leaving 14 bases between them. The CDR3 has 14 residues. CDR3 sequence reads: CASSSRVSRTEAFF. The CDR3 DNA sequence: TGTGCCAGCAGCTCGAGGGTGAGTCGGACTGAAGCTTTCTTT.

The V call is TRBV5-4, the J call TRBJ2-2; the D call may be TRBD1 or TRBD2 (5 bases each). CDR3 size: 15 residues. With 3 bases removed from V and 2 bases from J, the gap between germline ends came to 11 bases. The germline V gene has CDR1 SGHNT and CDR2 YYREEE (reference sequence). This CDR3 reads CASSSGTRNTGELFF. DNA for the CDR3: TGTGCCAGCAGCTCCGGGACGAGAAACACCGGGGAGCTGTTTTTT.

The rearrangement links TRBV6-5 to TRBJ1-1; a weak D match, TRBD1 (5 bases). V lost 2 bases, J lost 0 bases, and 10 bases lay in between. This CDR3 has 15 amino acids. Germline values: CDR1 MNHEY, CDR2 SVGAGI. Here the CDR3 reads CASSYESGMNTEAFF. CDR3 in DNA: TGTGCCAGCAGTTACGAATCAGGGATGAACACTGAAGCTTTCTTT.

This clone was recorded once. The V and J genes are TRBV28 and TRBJ2-7; 7 bases match TRBD2. The V gene's germline CDR1 is MDHEN and CDR2 SYDVKM. The CDR3 runs 15 residues. The trim removed 6 bases at V and 2 bases at J, leaving 10 bases unmatched. CDR3: CASSNVGSGTYEQYF. In DNA form, the CDR3 reads TGTGCCAGCAGCAACGTGGGGAGCGGGACCTACGAGCAGTACTTC.

This chain connects TRBV7-3 to TRBJ2-3, with D possibly called TRBD1 or TRBD2 (5 bases each). The CDR3 covers 16 residues. Germline values: CDR1 SGHTA, CDR2 FQGTGA. Between the trimmed V and J ends, which lost 7 bases and 2 bases, there was a span of 19 bases. The CDR3, as DNA: TGTGCCAGCACCGCGGGCCGGGACGGAGACACAGATACGCAGTATTTT. Residues: CASTAGRDGDTDTQYF.

CDR3 region: CASSTRTGEAFF. The CDR3 DNA reads TGTGCCAGCAGCACCCGAACGGGTGAAGCTTTCTTT. V is TRBV28 and J is TRBJ1-1; the D is unclear. The germline gives CDR1 MDHEN, CDR2 SYDVKM. Deletions cut 6 bases from V and 7 bases from J, with 12 bases between. This CDR3 contains 12 residues. The whole variable domain, filled in from reference TRBV28 and TRBJ1-1, reads DVKVTQSSRYLVKRTGEKVFLECVQDMDHENMFWYRQDPGLGLRLIYFSYDVKMKEKGDIPEGYSVSREKKERFSLILESASTNQTSMYLCASSTRTGEAFFGQGTRLTVV.

The rearrangement uses TRBV7-3 and TRBJ1-1; possibly TRBD1 for D (5 bases). The CDR3 length is 16 residues. V lost 3 bases and J 0 bases, leaving 14 bases between the germline ends. Germline CDR1 and CDR2: SGHTA and FQGTGA. CDR3: CASSFSVGAVNTEAFF. The CDR3 nucleotides are TGTGCCAGCAGCTTTAGCGTCGGGGCCGTGAACACTGAAGCTTTCTTT. Drawing the rest from reference TRBV7-3 and TRBJ1-1, the complete variable domain is GAGVSQTPSNKVTEKGKYVELRCDPISGHTALYWYRQSLGQGPEFLIYFQGTGAADDSGLPNDRFFAVRPEGSVSTLKIQRTERGDSAVYLCASSFSVGAVNTEAFFGQGTRLTVV.

The chain links TRBV28 to TRBJ2-6, with D uncertain. CDR1 and CDR2 from the germline V gene are MDHEN and SYDVKM. The CDR3 consists of 14 residues. The V gene lost 8 bases and the J gene lost 0 bases, with 8 bases spanning the gap. The CDR3 protein is CASRDRSGANVLTF. The CDR3 DNA is TGTGCCAGCCGTGACCGCTCTGGGGCCAACGTCCTGACTTTC. Together with reference TRBV28 and TRBJ2-6, the CDR3 gives the full variable domain: DVKVTQSSRYLVKRTGEKVFLECVQDMDHENMFWYRQDPGLGLRLIYFSYDVKMKEKGDIPEGYSVSREKKERFSLILESASTNQTSMYLCASRDRSGANVLTFGAGSRLTVL.

The J gene is TRBJ1-2, the V gene TRBV28, with 7 nucleotides matching TRBD1. This CDR3 region has 17 residues. Germline V gene sequence: CDR1 MDHEN, CDR2 SYDVKM. V lost 4 bases, J lost 5 bases, and 16 bases stayed unmatched. CDR3 sequence (DNA): TGTGCCAGCAGTTCTCTTACTCGGCCAGGGGGTTTATATGGCTACACCTTC. Amino acid sequence: CASSSLTRPGGLYGYTF.

The V call is TRBV7-8, the J call TRBJ2-7, with D possibly TRBD2 on 6 matching bases. Germline-derived CDR1 and CDR2 are SGHVS and FQNEAQ. V lost 3 bases and J 4 bases, leaving 13 bases between the germline ends. This CDR3 region has 14 residues. The CDR3 nucleotides are TGTGCCAGCAGCTTCGCGGGGACCCTTTACGAGCAGTACTTC. Amino acids: CASSFAGTLYEQYF.

This chain uses TRBV6-5 with TRBJ1-1; possible D gene TRBD1, 5 bases. The CDR3 spans 11 residues. Germline V gene lookup returns CDR1 MNHEY and CDR2 SVGAGI. V shed 3 bases and J shed 7 bases, with 6 bases lying between them. The CDR3 DNA sequence: TGTGCCAGCAGTTATGGGGGTGAAGCTTTCTTT. Protein: CASSYGGEAFF.

The CDR3 is CASSRVGSEQYF. The CDR3 nucleotides are TGTGCCAGCAGCCGGGTCGGGAGCGAGCAGTACTTC. This chain connects TRBV7-2 to TRBJ2-7, with D maybe TRBD2 (6 bases). The germline V gene encodes CDR1 SGHTA and CDR2 FQGNSA. This CDR3 spans 12 amino acids. V lost 5 bases and J 6 bases, leaving 11 bases between the germline ends. Full variable domain (missing parts from reference TRBV7-2 and TRBJ2-7): GAGVSQSPSNKVTEKGKDVELRCDPISGHTALYWYRQSLGQGLEFLIYFQGNSAPDKSGLPSDRFSAERTGGSVSTLTIQRTQQEDSAVYLCASSRVGSEQYFGPGTRLTVT.

This clone was counted between two and nine times. The chain couples TRBV5-6 to TRBJ1-2; D possibly corresponds to TRBD1 (5 bases). There are 15 residues in the CDR3. The V and J ends lost 4 bases and 5 bases respectively, with 18 bases between them. Looked up from germline, CDR1 is SGHDT and CDR2 is YYEEEE. CDR3 bases: TGTGCCAGCAGCCCACGGGACCCAGCCCATTATGGCTACACCTTC. As protein: CASSPRDPAHYGYTF.

This sequence joins TRBV2 and TRBJ1-2, with D unclear. The CDR3 sequence is 13 residues long. Germline CDR1 is SNHLY and CDR2 is FYNNEI. The ends were cut back, 4 bases at V and 7 bases at J, with 13 bases in the middle. CDR3 region: CASSGLGSIGYTF. The CDR3 region has the DNA TGTGCCAGCAGTGGACTAGGATCGATTGGCTACACCTTC.

The rearrangement joins TRBV7-9 to TRBJ2-7; D possibly corresponds to TRBD2 (6 bases). CDR3 length equals 14 residues. Per germline, CDR1 SEHNR and CDR2 FQNEAQ (reference sequence). V gave up 6 bases and J gave up 4 bases, with 16 bases separating them. CDR3 residues: CASSVPGDIYEQYF. CDR3 bases: TGTGCCAGCAGTGTGCCGGGAGACATTTACGAGCAGTACTTC. Full variable domain (missing parts from reference TRBV7-9 and TRBJ2-7): DTGVSQNPRHKITKRGQNVTFRCDPISEHNRLYWYRQTLGQGPEFLTYFQNEAQLEKSRLLSDRFSAERPKGSFSTLEIQRTEQGDSAMYLCASSVPGDIYEQYFGPGTRLTVT.

This chain uses TRBV7-3 with TRBJ2-5, with D perhaps TRBD2 (5 bases). This CDR3 has 15 amino acids. Trimming removed 5 bases from V and 4 bases from J, with 17 bases in between. The V gene's germline CDR1 is SGHTA and CDR2 FQGTGA. The CDR3 nucleotides are TGTGCCAGCAGCACGTCGGGAAGGGAGAGAGAGACCCAGTACTTC. This translates into CASSTSGRERETQYF.

The chain combines TRBV15 with TRBJ2-3; 9 bases line up with TRBD1. The CDR3 runs 16 residues. J gave up 4 bases and V 5 bases, and 10 bases lay outside the gene matches. The germline CDR1 and CDR2 sequences are LNHNV and YYDKDF (reference sequence). The CDR3 region is CATSDPGTGSADTQYF. CDR3 coding DNA: TGTGCCACCAGCGACCCCGGGACAGGGTCCGCAGATACGCAGTATTTT.

The chain employs TRBV11-1 and TRBJ2-5, with D tentatively TRBD2 (6 bases). Between the trimmed V and J ends, which lost 5 bases and 5 bases, there was a span of 15 bases. Germline loops: CDR1 SGHAT, CDR2 FQDESV (reference sequence). The CDR3 runs 14 residues. The CDR3 DNA sequence: TGTGCCAGCAGCCTCCTGGGGGAGGACGAGACCCAGTACTTC. Protein product: CASSLLGEDETQYF. Supplemented by reference TRBV11-1 and TRBJ2-5, the full variable domain reads EAEVAQSPRYKITEKSQAVAFWCDPISGHATLYWYRQILGQGPELLVQFQDESVVDDSQLPKDRFSAERLKGVDSTLKIQPAELGDSAMYLCASSLLGEDETQYFGPGTRLLVL.

This chain uses TRBV4-2 with TRBJ1-3; 9 bases are a match to TRBD1. J was trimmed by 2 bases and V by 7 bases; bases with no gene match: 6. CDR3 length: 15 amino acids. Germline V gives CDR1 LGHNA, CDR2 YNFKEQ. The CDR3: CASTGTGTTGNTIYF. DNA of the CDR3: TGTGCCAGCACCGGGACAGGGACGACTGGAAACACCATATATTTT.

This rearrangement joins TRBV18 to TRBJ1-1; 7 positions match TRBD1. V gave up 7 bases and J gave up 2 bases; unmatched junction bases: 4. The CDR3 loop spans 13 amino acids. Germline V gene sequence: CDR1 KGHSH, CDR2 LQKENI. The DNA of the CDR3 is TGTGCCAGCTTGGGACAGCAAAACACTGAAGCTTTCTTT. Protein sequence: CASLGQQNTEAFF.

The chain is built from TRBV7-9 and TRBJ1-1; D is unclear. The germline gives CDR1 SEHNR, CDR2 FQNEAQ (reference sequence). Between the trimmed V and J ends, which lost 1 base and 3 bases, there was a span of 9 bases. This CDR3 is 14 amino acids long. DNA for the CDR3: TGTGCCAGCAGCTTAGATAGCCTTTACACTGAAGCTTTCTTT. Amino acid sequence: CASSLDSLYTEAFF. The whole variable domain, remainder taken from reference TRBV7-9 and TRBJ1-1, is DTGVSQNPRHKITKRGQNVTFRCDPISEHNRLYWYRQTLGQGPEFLTYFQNEAQLEKSRLLSDRFSAERPKGSFSTLEIQRTEQGDSAMYLCASSLDSLYTEAFFGQGTRLTVV.

This clone was seen a handful of times. The chain recombines TRBV28 with TRBJ1-1, with D possibly matching TRBD1 (5 bases). The CDR3 is 15 amino acids. Germline CDR1 and CDR2: MDHEN and SYDVKM. V lost 4 bases and J 0 bases, leaving 12 bases between the germline ends. CDR3 sequence reads: CASSSPGGVNTEAFF. The CDR3 region has the DNA TGTGCCAGCAGTTCCCCGGGGGGGGTGAACACTGAAGCTTTCTTT.

The gene calls are TRBV27 and TRBJ1-2, with a tentative D call TRBD1 (6 bases). CDR1 and CDR2 from the germline V gene are MNHEY and SMNVEV (reference sequence). This CDR3 comprises 13 residues. The V and J ends lost 5 bases and 6 bases respectively, with 13 bases between them. The CDR3 region has the DNA TGTGCCAGCAGTGAACAGGGACCTGATGGCTACACCTTC. Translated: CASSEQGPDGYTF.

The genes are TRBV29-1 and TRBJ2-6, with unresolved D. CDR1 and CDR2 from the germline V gene are SQVTM and ANQGSEA. The CDR3 spans 12 residues. Deletions cut 7 bases from V and 0 bases from J, with 4 bases between. The CDR3 is CSASSGANVLTF. CDR3 coding DNA: TGCAGCGCTTCCTCTGGGGCCAACGTCCTGACTTTC.